Each of the 32 T cell receptor beta chains below was sequenced from the same sample in a study of T-cell memory formation after mild COVID-19. In TCRdb, the 5' RACE reads were re-called with MiXCR into one record per CDR3 protein. The table has 120,000 to 150,000 distinct CDR3 sequences, more than 13% seen once; the top ten hold about 26%. The sample was PBMCs or a T cell subset sorted from them (not recorded which). The receptors derive from an adult woman who had mild COVID-19 (a few samples of this study predate the infection). Cell type and time point are not known.

The sample holds a few counts of this clonotype. The chain joins TRBV27 to TRBJ2-1, with 12 bases matching TRBD2. Germline trimming cut 2 bases from V and 2 bases from J; bases unmatched to any gene: 4. Germline V gene sequence: CDR1 MNHEY, CDR2 SMNVEV (reference sequence). There are 17 residues in the CDR3. The CDR3 region is CASSLIPSGGAYNEQFF. Here the CDR3 DNA reads TGTGCCAGCAGTTTAATCCCTAGCGGGGGGGCCTACAATGAGCAGTTCTTC.

The sample holds a few counts of this clonotype. The chain recombines TRBV4-2 with TRBJ2-7; 7 nucleotides line up with TRBD1. V trimming: 0 bases; J trimming: 2 bases; junction bases outside the gene matches: 4. The CDR3 has 15 amino acids. CDR1 and CDR2 (germline): LGHNA, YNFKEQ. CDR3: CASSQEGQVAYEQYF. The DNA of the CDR3 is TGTGCCAGCAGCCAAGAAGGACAGGTTGCCTACGAGCAGTACTTC.

This clonotype has only a few counts. The genes are TRBV7-6 and TRBJ2-5, with no clear D. This CDR3 has 14 residues. In germline, CDR1 is SGHVS, CDR2 FNYEAQ. With 3 bases removed from V and 2 bases from J, the gap between germline ends came to 10 bases. The CDR3 DNA sequence: TGTGCCAGCAGCTTGACGAGAATACAAGAGACCCAGTACTTC. The encoded protein is CASSLTRIQETQYF. Drawing the rest from reference TRBV7-6 and TRBJ2-5, the complete variable domain is GAGVSQSPRYKVTKRGQDVALRCDPISGHVSLYWYRQALGQGPEFLTYFNYEAQQDKSGLPNDRFSAERPEGSISTLTIQRTEQRDSAMYRCASSLTRIQETQYFGPGTRLLVL.

This clonotype was detected a few times. This chain connects TRBV20-1 to TRBJ2-7; 12 nucleotides agree with TRBD2. This CDR3 is 16 amino acids long. Germline lookup yields CDR1 DFQATT and CDR2 SNEGSKA (reference sequence). V shed 0 bases, J shed 4 bases, and the junction held 7 bases outside the gene matches. The CDR3 here is CSARDPETSGSYEQYF. CDR3 DNA sequence: TGCAGTGCTAGAGATCCCGAGACTAGCGGGAGTTACGAGCAGTACTTC.

In this sample, this clonotype turned up many times. The chain combines TRBV29-1 with TRBJ2-1; 7 bases map to TRBD2. The trim removed 3 bases at V and 8 bases at J, leaving 19 bases unmatched. This CDR3 has 17 amino acids. The germline CDR1 and CDR2 sequences are SQVTM and ANQGSEA. In nucleotides, the CDR3 is TGCAGCGTTGATGCCTTTGTATCCGCGGGAGTTGAGGATGAGCAGTTCTTC. Translation: CSVDAFVSAGVEDEQFF.

This clonotype has more than one count but fewer than ten. The chain joins TRBV12-3 or TRBV12-4 to TRBJ2-7, with 7 positions matching TRBD1. CDR3 length: 14 amino acids. Trimming took 3 bases from V and 4 from J; bases not matched to a gene: 6. CDR3 nucleotides: TGTGCCAGCAGTTTTGGGACAGAAATATACGAGCAGTACTTC. It translates to CASSFGTEIYEQYF.

This clonotype was found a few times. The rearrangement joins TRBV12-3 or TRBV12-4 to TRBJ2-3; D is possibly TRBD2 (5 bases). V gave up 4 bases and J gave up 1 base, with 9 bases separating them. CDR3 size: 14 residues. CDR3 nucleotide sequence: TGTGCCAGCAGTTCCTTAGCGCGCACAGATACGCAGTATTTT. Amino acids: CASSSLARTDTQYF.

The chain carries TRBV24-1 and TRBJ2-1; possible D gene TRBD1, 5 bases. Deletions cut 5 bases from V and 6 bases from J, with 16 bases between. The CDR3 contains 15 residues. Looked up from germline, CDR1 is KGHDR and CDR2 is SFDVKD. CDR3 nucleotides: TGTGCCACCAGTGGAATAGGGGCGAGGAGCAATGAGCAGTTCTTC. It encodes CATSGIGARSNEQFF.

This rearrangement joins TRBV30 to TRBJ1-1, with D unresolved. This CDR3 is built from 9 residues. Trimming stripped 6 bases from V and 8 bases from J, with 7 bases between. Germline V gives CDR1 GTSNPN, CDR2 SVGIG (reference sequence). The CDR3 loop is CACDAEAFF. The CDR3 bases are TGTGCCTGTGATGCCGAAGCTTTCTTT.

The genes are TRBV10-3 and TRBJ1-5; the D is unclear. In germline, CDR1 is ENHRY, CDR2 SYGVKD. V lost 10 bases and J 0 bases, leaving 7 bases between the germline ends. The CDR3 spans 12 residues. In DNA form, the CDR3 reads TGTGCCACCGCCCATAGCAATCAGCCCCAGCATTTT. As protein: CATAHSNQPQHF.

This clonotype was counted many times. This rearrangement joins TRBV6-1 to TRBJ2-5; D is uncertain. Germline V gene lookup returns CDR1 MNHNS and CDR2 SASEGT. The V end was cut by 4 bases, the J end by 1 base, with 1 base between. The CDR3 is made up of 11 amino acids. The CDR3 DNA follows: TGTGCCAGCAGTGGCCAAGAGACCCAGTACTTC. Translation gives CASSGQETQYF.

This rearrangement joins TRBV12-3 or TRBV12-4 to TRBJ1-1; D may be TRBD1 (5 bases). V gave up 3 bases and J gave up 0 bases, with 17 bases separating them. This CDR3 region has 17 residues. In nucleotides, the CDR3 is TGTGCCAGCAGTTTTCCGTTGCTCGGGGGAATGAACACTGAAGCTTTCTTT. It codes for CASSFPLLGGMNTEAFF.

The gene calls are TRBV5-1 and TRBJ2-7; TRBD1 matches 9 bases. J was trimmed by 5 bases and V by 4 bases; bases with no gene match: 7. From germline, CDR1 is SGHRS and CDR2 YFSETQ. The CDR3 is 14 amino acids. CDR3 sequence (DNA): TGCGCCAGCAGCGGCGGGACAGGGTATGACGAGCAGTACTTC. Its protein is CASSGGTGYDEQYF.

This chain joins TRBV7-8 and TRBJ1-5; perhaps TRBD1 as D (5 bases). The germline V and J ends were trimmed by 5 bases and 4 bases, with 12 bases remaining between them. Germline V CDR1 and CDR2: SGHVS, FQNEAQ. This CDR3 is 14 amino acids long. CDR3 residues: CASSPPGMNQPQHF. As DNA, the CDR3 is TGTGCCAGCAGCCCCCCAGGGATGAATCAGCCCCAGCATTTT.

There are many counts of this clonotype. The V gene is TRBV9, the J gene TRBJ2-2; D assignment may be TRBD1 or TRBD2 (5 bases each). The CDR3 is made up of 14 amino acids. CDR1 and CDR2 from the germline V gene are SGDLS and YYNGEE. The V end was cut by 0 bases, the J end by 7 bases, with 10 bases between. DNA of the CDR3: TGTGCCAGCAGCGTAGCTTCGGGGCGCGGGGAGCTGTTTTTT. Protein: CASSVASGRGELFF.

The table lists this clonotype with a few counts. The chain has TRBV12-3 or TRBV12-4 and TRBJ2-3; perhaps TRBD2 as D (6 bases). Trimming took off 7 bases at V and 7 bases at J, with 21 bases between the two ends. The CDR3 covers 15 residues. The CDR3 DNA is TGTGCCAGCACCGTTAGCGGTTCTCGAGGGCATACGCAGTATTTT. It yields the protein CASTVSGSRGHTQYF.

This chain links TRBV24-1 with TRBJ1-5; D perhaps matches TRBD1 (5 bases). V was trimmed by 7 bases and J by 1 base, leaving 16 bases between them. The CDR3 has 16 amino acids. Germline CDR1 KGHDR, CDR2 SFDVKD. CDR3 DNA: TGTGCCACCAGAGCCGCGGGGACGGAAAGCAATCAGCCCCAGCATTTT. It yields the protein CATRAAGTESNQPQHF.

The chain uses TRBV20-1 and TRBJ1-2, with 7 bases identical to TRBD1. The CDR3 loop spans 14 amino acids. Trimming took 1 base from V and 6 from J; bases not matched to a gene: 8. Germline CDR1 DFQATT, CDR2 SNEGSKA (reference sequence). The CDR3 reads CSARVNRGGDGYTF. For the CDR3, the DNA is TGCAGTGCTAGAGTGAACAGGGGAGGGGATGGCTACACCTTC.

This clonotype was observed many times. V usage is TRBV7-6 and J usage is TRBJ2-7; TRBD2 matches 13 bases. V trimming: 5 bases; J trimming: 5 bases; junction bases outside the gene matches: 6. This CDR3 has 15 residues. In germline, CDR1 is SGHVS, CDR2 FNYEAQ. CDR3 nucleotides: TGTGCCAGCAGCCCGCGGACTAGCGGGAGCGACGAGCAGTACTTC. Its protein product is CASSPRTSGSDEQYF.

This clonotype was detected a few times. One end of the junction is discordant with germline, which a read error may explain. This sequence joins TRBV19 and TRBJ1-1; 7 bases align to TRBD1. CDR3 size: 15 residues. Germline loops: CDR1 LNHDA, CDR2 SQIVND (reference sequence). The CDR3 region is CASSIGSGGVTEAFF. CDR3 bases: TGTGCCAGTAGCATAGGGTCAGGGGGAGTGACTGAAGCTTTCTTT. Combining the CDR3 with reference TRBV19 and TRBJ1-1 gives the whole variable domain DGGITQSPKYLFRKEGQNVTLSCEQNLNHDAMYWYRQDPGQGLRLIYYSQIVNDFQKGDIAEGYSVSREKKESFPLTVTSAQKNPTAFYLCASSIGSGGVTEAFFGQGTRLTVV.

The V and J genes are TRBV7-9 and TRBJ2-5; 8 bases are shared with TRBD2. CDR1 is SEHNR and CDR2 is FQNEAQ in the germline V gene (reference sequence). V lost 5 bases and J lost 5; bases outside the gene matches: 19. The CDR3 has 18 amino acids. The CDR3 here is CASSSAPSGGALWETQYF. In DNA, the CDR3 is TGTGCCAGCAGCAGCGCACCCTCCGGGGGGGCATTGTGGGAGACCCAGTACTTC.

The chain has TRBV4-1 and TRBJ1-2; D ambiguous. This CDR3 contains 16 residues. Trimming removed 0 bases from V and 3 bases from J, with 14 bases in between. Germline V gene sequence: CDR1 MGHRA, CDR2 YSYEKL. In DNA form, the CDR3 reads TGCGCCAGCAGCCAAGATGGGAACCGTGGGGACTATGGCTACACCTTC. It yields the protein CASSQDGNRGDYGYTF.

This clonotype was counted ten times or more. The CDR3 DNA follows: TGTGCCAGCAGCTGGGGACAGTTGAACACTGAAGCTTTCTTT. Translating gives CASSWGQLNTEAFF. J is TRBJ1-1 and V is TRBV11-2; 7 bases line up with TRBD1. The CDR3 contains 14 residues. The germline CDR1 and CDR2 sequences are SGHAT and FQNNGV. After removal of 4 bases from V and 0 bases from J, the junction contained 2 bases not matched to a gene.

This chain links TRBV6-2 or TRBV6-3 with TRBJ2-7; D is perhaps TRBD2 (6 bases). The length of the CDR3 is 15 residues. Germline-derived CDR1 and CDR2 are MNHEY and SVGEGT. V lost 2 bases and J 0 bases, leaving 11 bases between the germline ends. The CDR3 protein is CASSYGSGSSYEQYF. In nucleotides, the CDR3 is TGTGCCAGCAGTTACGGTAGCGGTAGCTCCTACGAGCAGTACTTC.

The V call is TRBV4-1, the J call TRBJ2-3, with D unclear. This CDR3 contains 15 residues. V was trimmed by 0 bases and J by 2 bases, leaving 9 bases between them. CDR1 and CDR2 from the germline V gene are MGHRA and YSYEKL. Here the CDR3 reads CASSQESWSTDTQYF. The DNA of the CDR3 is TGCGCCAGCAGCCAAGAGTCGTGGTCCACAGATACGCAGTATTTT.

This clonotype was observed a few times. The chain is built from TRBV10-3 and TRBJ2-5; D is perhaps TRBD2 (6 bases). CDR1 ENHRY and CDR2 SYGVKD come from the germline V gene. The CDR3 contains 14 residues. The V end lost 3 bases, the J end lost 5 bases, and 13 bases lay between the germline ends. The DNA of the CDR3 is TGTGCCATCAGTGAAGTCGGGGGAAGGGAGACCCAGTACTTC. Amino acid sequence: CAISEVGGRETQYF.

CDR3 residues: CSARVGGLPQAPGELFF. CDR3 DNA: TGCAGTGCTAGAGTGGGGGGACTCCCCCAGGCTCCCGGGGAGCTGTTTTTT. The chain combines TRBV20-1 with TRBJ2-2; the D gene is possibly TRBD2 (6 bases). Trimming took off 1 base at V and 6 bases at J, with 21 bases between the two ends. The CDR3 spans 17 residues. Looked up from germline, CDR1 is DFQATT and CDR2 is SNEGSKA (reference sequence).

This clonotype was seen only a few times. This chain uses TRBV6-2 or TRBV6-3 with TRBJ1-1, with D tentatively TRBD1 (6 bases). Germline loops: CDR1 MNHEY, CDR2 SVGEGT. CDR3 length: 12 residues. V gave up 7 bases and J gave up 3 bases, with 9 bases separating them. CDR3 bases: TGTGCCAGCACCACAGGGTACACTGAAGCTTTCTTT. Protein: CASTTGYTEAFF.

The chain carries TRBV4-1 and TRBJ2-5, with a weak D call TRBD1 (6 bases). The CDR3 runs to 14 residues. CDR1 is MGHRA and CDR2 is YSYEKL in the germline V gene. V lost 0 bases, J lost 5 bases, and 10 bases lay in between. The CDR3 loop reads CASSQEGRGETQYF. CDR3 sequence (DNA): TGCGCCAGCAGCCAAGAAGGCAGGGGTGAGACCCAGTACTTC.

This clonotype came up a few times. The chain combines TRBV7-6 with TRBJ2-2, with D possibly TRBD2 on 5 matching bases. The CDR3 runs to 16 residues. Germline V gene lookup returns CDR1 SGHVS and CDR2 FNYEAQ. V was clipped by 5 bases and J by 7 bases, with 20 bases between them. The CDR3 coding sequence is TGTGCCAGCAGCCCTCTCGGGAACCCGACAAGCGGGGAGCTGTTTTTT. Its protein product is CASSPLGNPTSGELFF.

This clonotype came up many times. This rearrangement joins TRBV3-1 to TRBJ2-6; TRBD1 aligns across 7 bases. The CDR3 has 15 residues. V lost 1 base to trimming and J lost 3 bases; unmatched junction nucleotides: 0. CDR1 and CDR2 from the germline V gene are LGHDT and YNNKEL (reference sequence). CDR3 in DNA: TGTGCCAGCAGCCAAGGGACAGGTGGGGCCAACGTCCTGACTTTC. Translation: CASSQGTGGANVLTF.

This clonotype was seen a handful of times. The rearrangement joins TRBV27 to TRBJ1-3; D ambiguous. The CDR3 spans 14 residues. V lost 3 bases, J lost 2 bases, and 8 bases lay in between. Germline V CDR1 and CDR2: MNHEY, SMNVEV (reference sequence). The CDR3 region has the DNA TGTGCCAGCAGTTTCGCGGGTCCTGGAAACACCATATATTTT. This codes for CASSFAGPGNTIYF.